The rows below give T cell receptor beta chains drawn from one sample of a study of blood T cell repertoires in COVID-19. TCRdb's copy holds only in-frame clones and misses some; the assay was immunoSEQ multiplex PCR. The repertoire consists of hundreds of thousands of clones, with roughly 88% occurring once and the leading ten covering 2.1%. The sequenced material came from peripheral blood. These receptors were taken from a woman aged 35 to 49 who had recovered from COVID-19. The CDR3 runs from the conserved cysteine through the conserved F or W. D genes are given only for firm matches. Clone size is stated in some rows and not others, as once, few, many or a class when expanded.

d_gene,j_gene,abundance,v_gene,CDR3nt,CDR3aa
TRBD1,TRBJ2-1,few,TRBV6-6,TGTGCCAGCAGCGACAGGGGTCAATACAATGAGCAGTTCTTC,CASSDRGQYNEQFF
.,TRBJ1-1,.,TRBV5-1,TGCGCCAGCAGCTTGGTGGAGGGAAGGAACACTGAAGCTTTCTTT,CASSLVEGRNTEAFF
TRBD1,TRBJ2-7,.,TRBV6-5,TGTGCCAGCAGACGGACAGGGGACTCCTACGAGCAGTACTTC,CASRRTGDSYEQYF
TRBD1,TRBJ2-2,few,TRBV5-4,TGTGCCAGCAGCTCCCGACAGGGGCCCAACACCGGGGAGCTGTTTTTT,CASSSRQGPNTGELFF
TRBD1,TRBJ2-2,.,TRBV10-3,TGTGCCATCAGCCCGACAGGGAGCACCGGGGAGCTGTTTTTT,CAISPTGSTGELFF
TRBD1,TRBJ1-2,.,TRBV28,TGTGCCAGCAGCAACAGGGGGTTATCCTATGGCTACACCTTC,CASSNRGLSYGYTF
.,TRBJ1-6,.,TRBV19,TGTGCCAGTAGTATCGATCCCCCAGGGCTAAGTTCACCCCTCCACTTT,CASSIDPPGLSSPLHF
.,TRBJ1-1,.,TRBV6-2/TRBV6-3,TGTGCCAGCAGCGTCACTACCACTGAAGCTTTCTTT,CASSVTTTEAFF
TRBD1,TRBJ2-7,.,TRBV7-2,TGTGCCAGCAGCTACACGGGACAGGGGGGATACGAGCAGTACTTC,CASSYTGQGGYEQYF
TRBD1,TRBJ2-4,once,TRBV18,TGTGCCAGCTCACCGGACAGGGGCCGGCCAAACATTCAGTACTTC,CASSPDRGRPNIQYF
TRBD2,TRBJ2-7,few,TRBV5-1,TGCGCCAGCAGCGCCGGGACGGGGGGTCTTGAGCAGTACTTC,CASSAGTGGLEQYF
.,TRBJ1-5,once,TRBV28,TGTGCCAGCAGTTTCCCAGGGTTGAGTCAGCCCCAGCATTTT,CASSFPGLSQPQHF
TRBD1,TRBJ1-1,once,TRBV29-1,TGCAGCGTAACTTCATTCGGGACAGGGGAGAACACTGAAGCTTTCTTT,CSVTSFGTGENTEAFF
.,TRBJ2-1,once,TRBV28,TGTGCCAGCAGACCACAGGACCGATCATCCGAGCAGTTCTTC,CASRPQDRSSEQFF
.,TRBJ2-3,.,TRBV5-6,TGTGCCAGCAGCTTCCCAGGGGACACAGATACGCAGTATTTT,CASSFPGDTDTQYF
.,TRBJ2-7,.,TRBV7-2,TGTGCCAGCAGCTCTGAACGATCGACTAGTTCGCAGTCCTACGAGCAGTACTTC,CASSSERSTSSQSYEQYF
.,TRBJ2-3,.,TRBV5-1,TGCGCCAGCAGGCCAGAACCTAGCACAGATACGCAGTATTTT,CASRPEPSTDTQYF
.,TRBJ1-2,.,TRBV15,TGTGCCACCAGCAGGGAAATGACAGGCCCTAGTAACACCTTC,CATSREMTGPSNTF
TRBD1,TRBJ2-1,.,TRBV12-5,TGTGCTAGTGGCCAACAACAGGGGAGCTCCTACAATGAGCAGTTCTTC,CASGQQQGSSYNEQFF
TRBD2,TRBJ2-7,.,TRBV9,TGTGCCAGCAGCGTAGGGCCGGGACTAGATTCTCGGAGCTCCTACGAGCAGTACTTC,CASSVGPGLDSRSSYEQYF
.,TRBJ2-3,.,TRBV4-1,TGCGCCAGCAGCCAAGATAAACGGTCCTGGAGCACAGATACGCAGTATTTT,CASSQDKRSWSTDTQYF
TRBD2,TRBJ2-5,.,TRBV7-3,TGTGCCAGCAGCTTAGCCGGGACTAGCCAAGAGACCCAGTACTTC,CASSLAGTSQETQYF
TRBD1,TRBJ2-3,once,TRBV30,TGTGCCTGGAGGGAGTTGGACAGGGACTCAGATACGCAGTATTTT,CAWRELDRDSDTQYF
TRBD2,TRBJ2-1,.,TRBV6-2/TRBV6-3,TGTGCCAGCAGTACAGCGGGGGCCGCCGGTTATGAGCAGTTCTTC,CASSTAGAAGYEQFF
TRBD2,TRBJ2-2,.,TRBV2,TGTGCCAGCAGGCGACTAGCGGGCCGTGCCGGGGAGCTGTTTTTT,CASRRLAGRAGELFF
.,TRBJ2-2,once,TRBV11-2,TGTGCCAGCAGCTTAGTGCTGGCAGGCCCCGGGGAGCTGTTTTTT,CASSLVLAGPGELFF
TRBD1,TRBJ1-1,once,TRBV18,TGTGCCAGCTCACCGGTTTTTAGAAAGGGGGCTCGCACTGAAGCTTTCTTT,CASSPVFRKGARTEAFF
.,TRBJ1-4,.,TRBV4-3,TGCGCCAGCAGCCAAGATATTGGGACTGGAGGAAAACTGTTTTTT,CASSQDIGTGGKLFF
.,TRBJ2-3,.,TRBV6-2/TRBV6-3,TGTGCCAGCAGTTACCTGGATACGCAGTATTTT,CASSYLDTQYF
TRBD1,TRBJ2-7,.,TRBV9,TGTGCCAGCAGCGTCTCTTCCGGGACAGGGGCCTACGAGCAGTACTTC,CASSVSSGTGAYEQYF
TRBD2,TRBJ2-5,.,TRBV19,TGTGCCAGTAGTCTAGCGGGAGGAGGGGGGCAAGAGACCCAGTACTTC,CASSLAGGGGQETQYF
TRBD1,TRBJ1-5,.,TRBV6-5,TGTGCCGCGGCAAGGGACAGAGCAAATCAGCCCCAGCATTTT,CAAARDRANQPQHF
TRBD1,TRBJ1-3,.,TRBV18,TGTGCCAGCTCACCCGACAGGGTCACTGGAAACACCATATATTTT,CASSPDRVTGNTIYF
TRBD1,TRBJ1-5,.,TRBV10-3,TGTGCCATCAGTGAGTCGGACAGGGGGTCTCAGCCCCAGCATTTT,CAISESDRGSQPQHF
.,TRBJ2-7,.,TRBV11-2,TGTGCCAGCAGCTTAGAGCGCGGAAGCTCCTACGAGCAGTACTTC,CASSLERGSSYEQYF
.,TRBJ2-7,.,TRBV21-1,TGTGCCAGCAGCAAAGCAGGGGGCGAGGGCGAGCAGTACTTC,CASSKAGGEGEQYF
.,TRBJ1-6,.,TRBV13,TGTGCCAGCAGCTTAGACCGGAGTTCAGTTTCACCCCTCCACTTT,CASSLDRSSVSPLHF
TRBD2,TRBJ2-1,.,TRBV29-1,TGCAGCGTTGTAAGGGTCCTAGCGGGAGGTCTAAACTACAATGAGCAGTTCTTC,CSVVRVLAGGLNYNEQFF
.,TRBJ2-7,.,TRBV6-1,TGTGCCTCGTCCGGGGGACCACAATACGAGCAGTACTTC,CASSGGPQYEQYF
TRBD2,TRBJ2-5,.,TRBV11-2,TGTGCCAGCAGCTTAGCGGGGGCACTAGCGGGGGCGGAAGAGACCCAGTACTTC,CASSLAGALAGAEETQYF
TRBD1,TRBJ1-1,.,TRBV4-3,TGCGCCAGCAGCCGAGGGACAGGAGAAATGAACACTGAAGCTTTCTTT,CASSRGTGEMNTEAFF
.,TRBJ1-6,.,TRBV2,TGTGCCAGTGCCTTTATGGGCAGGGCGTCACCCCTCCACTTT,CASAFMGRASPLHF
.,TRBJ1-2,few,TRBV27,TGTGCCAGCAGTCTTCAGGGTAACTATGGCTACACCTTC,CASSLQGNYGYTF
.,TRBJ2-3,.,TRBV7-2,TGTGCCAGCAGCTTAGTTTCGGGAACCACAGATACGCAGTATTTT,CASSLVSGTTDTQYF
.,TRBJ2-5,.,TRBV27,TGTGCCAGCAGTTTATCGGGCAGCCTAGGGGTGGAGACCCAGTACTTC,CASSLSGSLGVETQYF
.,TRBJ2-1,.,TRBV6-4,TGTGCCAGTGCAATCACAGGGAGCTCCTACAATGAGCAGTTCTTC,CASAITGSSYNEQFF
.,TRBJ2-7,.,TRBV11-2,TGTGCCAGCAGCTTAGAACAGACCTACGAGCAGTACTTC,CASSLEQTYEQYF
TRBD2,TRBJ2-1,.,TRBV15,TGTGCCACCAGCAGAGGCCTAGCGGGACTAGCGGGAGGGATTTCCTACAATGAGCAGTTCTTC,CATSRGLAGLAGGISYNEQFF
.,TRBJ1-4,.,TRBV7-8,TGTGCCAGCAGCTTAGACCCGGTTAGAGGGAGGAATGAAAAACTGTTTTTT,CASSLDPVRGRNEKLFF
TRBD2,TRBJ2-1,.,TRBV29-1,TGCAGCGCGGCCGGGACTAGCGACGCCTACAATGAGCAGTTCTTC,CSAAGTSDAYNEQFF
TRBD1,TRBJ2-5,.,TRBV5-6,TGTGCCAGCAGTTTCTCTCCGGACAGGGGGCCTGAGACCCAGTACTTC,CASSFSPDRGPETQYF
TRBD1,TRBJ2-5,.,TRBV10-1,TGCGCCAGCAGCACTGACAGGGGCCAAGAGACCCAGTACTTC,CASSTDRGQETQYF
.,TRBJ1-6,.,TRBV5-5,TGTGCCAGCAGCTTGTTAGGGGTAGGATCACCCCTCCACTTT,CASSLLGVGSPLHF
.,TRBJ2-2,.,TRBV7-8,TGTGCCAGCAGCGCAACGGCGGGCGGGGAGCTGTTTTTT,CASSATAGGELFF
.,TRBJ1-2,.,TRBV5-1,TGCGCCAGCAGCCCGGCGGGGGGCTATGGCTACACCTTC,CASSPAGGYGYTF